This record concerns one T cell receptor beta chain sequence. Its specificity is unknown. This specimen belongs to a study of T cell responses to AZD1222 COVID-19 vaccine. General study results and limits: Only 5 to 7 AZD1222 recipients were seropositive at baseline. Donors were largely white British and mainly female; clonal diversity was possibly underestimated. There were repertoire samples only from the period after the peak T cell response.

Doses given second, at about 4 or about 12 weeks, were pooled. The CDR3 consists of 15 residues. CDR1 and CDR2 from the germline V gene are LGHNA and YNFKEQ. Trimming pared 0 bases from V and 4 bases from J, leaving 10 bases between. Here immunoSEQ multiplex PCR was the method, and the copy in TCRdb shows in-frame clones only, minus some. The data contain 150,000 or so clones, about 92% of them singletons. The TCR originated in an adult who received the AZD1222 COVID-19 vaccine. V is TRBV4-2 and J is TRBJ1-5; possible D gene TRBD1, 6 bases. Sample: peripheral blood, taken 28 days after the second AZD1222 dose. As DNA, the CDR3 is TGTGCCAGCAGCCAAGAGGGACATTCGAATCAGCCCCAGCATTTT. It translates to CASSQEGHSNQPQHF.